These 31 T cell receptor beta chains came from one sample sequenced in a study of blood T cell repertoires in COVID-19. Measured with immunoSEQ multiplex PCR; TCRdb has only the in-frame clones, and not every one. The sample consists of around 62,000 clones, around 89% of them appearing once. The sample was peripheral blood. Every receptor here comes from a human donor in a cohort sampled during active COVID-19.

The chain links TRBV10-3 to TRBJ2-3; 9 bases fit TRBD2. Trimming cost V 6 bases and J 4 bases; bases outside gene matches: 5. Germline V gene data show CDR1 as ENHRY and CDR2 as SYGVKD. This CDR3 is built from 14 residues. The DNA for the CDR3 is TGTGCCATCAGGCGGCGGGAGGGGGCAGATACGCAGTATTTT. It encodes CAIRRREGADTQYF.

The genes are TRBV4-3 and TRBJ2-1, with D tentatively TRBD2 (6 bases). Germline V lookup: CDR1 LGHNA, CDR2 YSLEER. Trimming removed 1 base from V and 5 bases from J, with 15 bases in between. The CDR3 is 16 amino acids. The chain's CDR3 is CASSQALALGDNEQFF. The CDR3 nucleotides read TGCGCCAGCAGCCAAGCCCTAGCGCTCGGCGACAATGAGCAGTTCTTC.

The J gene is TRBJ2-7, the V gene TRBV27, with 11 nucleotides matching TRBD2. Germline V gene lookup returns CDR1 MNHEY and CDR2 SMNVEV (reference sequence). This CDR3 has 15 residues. The ends lost 4 bases at V and 4 bases at J; junction bases unmatched: 6. The CDR3 DNA is TGTGCCAGCAGTTACACTAGCGGGAGTATATACGAGCAGTACTTC. It yields the protein CASSYTSGSIYEQYF.

This sequence joins TRBV27 and TRBJ1-6; D not resolved. CDR1 and CDR2 from the germline V gene are MNHEY and SMNVEV (reference sequence). V lost 3 bases to trimming and J lost 2 bases, with 2 bases between them. The CDR3 is made up of 13 amino acids. CDR3 nucleotides: TGTGCCAGCAGTTTCGCCTATAATTCACCCCTCCACTTT. This translates into CASSFAYNSPLHF.

J is TRBJ2-5 and V is TRBV11-2; no definite D call. This CDR3 region has 15 residues. The ends were cut back, 1 base at V and 0 bases at J, with 9 bases in the middle. In germline, CDR1 is SGHAT, CDR2 FQNNGV. CDR3 sequence (DNA): TGTGCCAGCAGCTTAGGTTCCCTCTACCAAGAGACCCAGTACTTC. Amino acid sequence: CASSLGSLYQETQYF.

The V and J genes are TRBV7-9 and TRBJ2-7; D is perhaps TRBD1 (5 bases). The CDR3 is made up of 14 amino acids. CDR1 is SEHNR, CDR2 FQNEAQ, per germline (reference sequence). Trimming left V 7 bases short and J 6 bases short, with 19 bases between. CDR3 loop: CASTPKTAPLEQYF. CDR3 in DNA: TGTGCCAGCACCCCAAAGACAGCACCCCTCGAGCAGTACTTC.

The chain is built from TRBV4-1 and TRBJ2-7, with a possible D match to TRBD1 (6 bases). This CDR3 region has 15 residues. The germline gives CDR1 MGHRA, CDR2 YSYEKL. V lost 3 bases and J lost 2, with 14 bases in between. CDR3 region: CASSQLPGHPYEQYF. CDR3 DNA: TGCGCCAGCAGCCAGCTACCGGGACACCCCTACGAGCAGTACTTC.

The chain links TRBV30 to TRBJ2-7; D ambiguous. CDR1 is GTSNPN and CDR2 is SVGIG in the germline V gene (reference sequence). This CDR3 spans 15 amino acids. The V and J ends lost 5 bases and 0 bases respectively, with 17 bases between them. The CDR3 DNA reads TGTGCCTGGGTACAACGGCGACTTAACTCCTACGAGCAGTACTTC. Translation: CAWVQRRLNSYEQYF.

The rearrangement uses TRBV3-1 (or the pseudogene TRBV3-2) and TRBJ1-5; TRBD1 aligns across 8 bases. In germline, CDR1 is LGHDT, CDR2 YNNKEL (reference sequence). This CDR3 spans 15 amino acids. With 4 bases clipped from V and 9 bases from J, the junction kept 11 bases outside the gene matches. The CDR3 loop reads CASSLGTGQGRPQHF. The CDR3 DNA is TGTGCCAGCAGCCTGGGGACAGGCCAAGGGAGGCCCCAGCATTTT.

The CDR3 sequence is CASGDRGRGGYTF. Here the CDR3 DNA reads TGTGCCAGTGGTGACAGGGGGCGAGGCGGCTACACCTTC. V and J are TRBV19 and TRBJ1-2; 10 positions agree with TRBD1. CDR3 length equals 13 residues. The germline V gene has CDR1 LNHDA and CDR2 SQIVND (reference sequence). Trimming removed 8 bases from V and 8 bases from J; junction bases left unmatched: 8.

This chain links TRBV28 with TRBJ2-7, with D possibly matching TRBD2 (5 bases). The length of the CDR3 is 16 residues. Germline CDR1 reads MDHEN; CDR2 reads SYDVKM. The V end lost 6 bases, the J end lost 1 base, and 19 bases lay between the germline ends. The DNA for the CDR3 is TGTGCCAGCAGGAGGGTAGGTTCCCCCAGGTCCTACGAGCAGTACTTC. Amino acids: CASRRVGSPRSYEQYF.

The CDR3 loop reads CASRTAGTGVIEAFF. In DNA form, the CDR3 reads TGTGCCAGCAGAACAGCCGGGACAGGGGTTATTGAAGCTTTCTTT. The chain joins TRBV6-5 to TRBJ1-1, with 10 bases matching TRBD1. After removal of 6 bases from V and 7 bases from J, the junction contained 11 bases not matched to a gene. This CDR3 has 15 amino acids. Germline V gene data show CDR1 as MNHEY and CDR2 as SVGAGI.

The chain uses TRBV19 and TRBJ2-1; 8 bases fit TRBD1. With 4 bases clipped from V and 13 bases from J, the junction kept 9 bases outside the gene matches. Germline lookup yields CDR1 LNHDA and CDR2 SQIVND (reference sequence). The CDR3 consists of 13 residues. This CDR3 is CASSTQRQGTQFF. The DNA of the CDR3 is TGTGCCAGTAGTACACAGAGACAGGGGACTCAGTTCTTC.

The V call is TRBV7-8, the J call TRBJ1-5; D possibly corresponds to TRBD1 (6 bases). V was cut by 5 bases and J by 4 bases, with 18 bases left in between. Germline CDR1 is SGHVS and CDR2 is FQNEAQ. The CDR3 consists of 16 residues. CDR3 nucleotides: TGTGCCAGCAGCCTATATTTGGGGGCGAGGAATCAGCCCCAGCATTTT. This codes for CASSLYLGARNQPQHF.

V usage is TRBV5-6 and J usage is TRBJ2-3, with 8 nucleotides matching TRBD2. V shed 4 bases and J 3 bases; nucleotides not matched to a gene: 7. There are 15 residues in the CDR3. CDR1 is SGHDT and CDR2 is YYEEEE in the germline V gene. Written as DNA, the CDR3 is TGTGCCAGCAGCCCATCGGGAGGGCCGACAGATACGCAGTATTTT. Protein sequence: CASSPSGGPTDTQYF.

The V gene is TRBV5-1, the J gene TRBJ1-2; 8 bases align to TRBD1. Trimming removed 4 bases from V and 6 bases from J; junction bases left unmatched: 2. CDR3 size: 12 residues. Germline V gives CDR1 SGHRS, CDR2 YFSETQ. CDR3 loop: CASSTTGDGYTF. The CDR3 DNA is TGCGCCAGCAGCACGACAGGGGATGGCTACACCTTC. Full variable domain (remainder filled in from reference TRBV5-1 and TRBJ1-2): KAGVTQTPRYLIKTRGQQVTLSCSPISGHRSVSWYQQTPGQGLQFLFEYFSETQRNKGNFPGRFSGRQFSNSRSEMNVSTLELGDSALYLCASSTTGDGYTFGSGTRLTVV.

This chain links TRBV4-3 with TRBJ2-2; 14 bases are a match to TRBD2. Germline CDR1 reads LGHNA; CDR2 reads YSLEER. Germline trimming cut 5 bases from V and 0 bases from J; bases unmatched to any gene: 5. The CDR3 loop spans 18 amino acids. The chain's CDR3 is CASSSKGLAGANTGELFF. For the CDR3, the DNA is TGCGCCAGCAGCTCCAAGGGACTAGCGGGGGCGAACACCGGGGAGCTGTTTTTT.

This clone has a handful of counts. The chain uses TRBV6-5 and TRBJ2-7; tentative D call: TRBD1 (6 bases). V was clipped by 5 bases and J by 3 bases, with 14 bases between them. The CDR3 extends over 14 amino acids. Germline lookup yields CDR1 MNHEY and CDR2 SVGAGI. CDR3 loop: CASSPGVAGYEQYF. The CDR3 DNA sequence: TGTGCCAGCAGTCCAGGGGTAGCTGGCTACGAGCAGTACTTC.

The chain carries TRBV6-6 and TRBJ1-6; 10 bases match TRBD1. V lost 5 bases and J lost 0; bases outside the gene matches: 4. Per germline, CDR1 MNHNY and CDR2 SVGAGI (reference sequence). The CDR3 length is 17 residues. CDR3 sequence reads: CASSLTGGSSYNSPLHF. CDR3 nucleotides: TGTGCCAGCAGTCTGACAGGGGGCAGCTCCTATAATTCACCCCTCCACTTT.

The chain combines TRBV6-2 or TRBV6-3 with TRBJ2-7; possibly TRBD1 for D (6 bases). CDR3 length: 16 amino acids. Germline CDR1 reads MNHEY; CDR2 reads SVGEGT. V was cut by 0 bases and J by 4 bases, with 16 bases left in between. CDR3 loop: CASSYSTWDTSYEQYF. The CDR3, as DNA: TGTGCCAGCAGTTACTCGACATGGGACACGTCTTACGAGCAGTACTTC.

The genes are TRBV27 and TRBJ1-3; D remains unclear. CDR1 is MNHEY and CDR2 is SMNVEV in the germline V gene (reference sequence). V lost 4 bases to trimming and J lost 0 bases, with 22 bases between them. The CDR3 is made up of 19 amino acids. CDR3 amino acids: CASSSTPDFRLGSGNTIYF. CDR3 in DNA: TGTGCCAGCAGTTCGACCCCCGACTTTCGATTGGGCTCTGGAAACACCATATATTTT.

The genes are TRBV19 and TRBJ1-2, with a weak D call TRBD1 (6 bases). V lost 11 bases and J 0 bases, leaving 10 bases between the germline ends. CDR3 size: 12 residues. Germline values: CDR1 LNHDA, CDR2 SQIVND (reference sequence). CDR3 residues: CAVGQPNYGYTF. CDR3 DNA sequence: TGTGCCGTTGGACAGCCTAACTATGGCTACACCTTC.

CDR3 region: CASSPGIADYFSTDTQYF. CDR3 nucleotide sequence: TGTGCCAGCAGCCCCGGGATAGCGGACTACTTTAGCACAGATACGCAGTATTTT. This sequence joins TRBV7-3 and TRBJ2-3, with D perhaps matching TRBD2 (6 bases). The CDR3 has 18 residues. In germline, CDR1 is SGHTA, CDR2 FQGTGA. Deletions cut 5 bases from V and 0 bases from J, with 21 bases between.

This clone was counted once. The CDR3 region is CSVTTVRNLGGYTF. The DNA for the CDR3 is TGCAGCGTTACTACCGTGAGAAACCTTGGGGGCTACACCTTC. The rearrangement uses TRBV29-1 and TRBJ1-2, with unresolved D. CDR3 size: 14 residues. Germline-derived CDR1 and CDR2 are SQVTM and ANQGSEA. V shed 5 bases and J shed 8 bases, with 21 bases lying between them.

This chain uses TRBV27 with TRBJ2-3; 7 bases are a match to TRBD2. V shed 2 bases and J 7 bases; nucleotides not matched to a gene: 6. The CDR3 is 14 amino acids. Germline values: CDR1 MNHEY, CDR2 SMNVEV (reference sequence). Written as DNA, the CDR3 is TGTGCCAGCAGTTTAACAGCGGGAAGTAATACGCAGTATTTT. Protein sequence: CASSLTAGSNTQYF.

The CDR3 is CASSPPASGYTDTQYF. CDR3 DNA sequence: TGTGCCAGCTCACCACCTGCTAGCGGATACACAGATACGCAGTATTTT. The chain carries TRBV18 and TRBJ2-3; 7 bases map to TRBD2. The CDR3 spans 16 residues. The germline gives CDR1 KGHSH, CDR2 LQKENI. The trim removed 0 bases at V and 2 bases at J, leaving 5 bases unmatched.

As DNA, the CDR3 is TGTGCCAGCAGCCTTGGGACTTACTACGAGCAGTACTTC. Amino acids: CASSLGTYYEQYF. The chain joins TRBV3-1 (or the pseudogene TRBV3-2) to TRBJ2-7; D may be TRBD2 (6 bases). Germline CDR1 LGHDT, CDR2 YNNKEL (reference sequence). This CDR3 region has 13 residues. Trimming removed 4 bases from V and 3 bases from J, with 10 bases in between.

This chain links TRBV18 with TRBJ2-5; D perhaps matches TRBD2 (6 bases). This CDR3 contains 16 residues. V lost 0 bases, J lost 1 base, and 12 bases lay in between. CDR1 KGHSH and CDR2 LQKENI come from the germline V gene. The CDR3 nucleotides are TGTGCCAGCTCACCACCCTTGGGGGGTATCCAAGAGACCCAGTACTTC. Its translation: CASSPPLGGIQETQYF.

The rearrangement links TRBV7-9 to TRBJ2-2; a weak D match, TRBD2 (6 bases). V lost 11 bases and J lost 2, with 9 bases in between. The germline V gene has CDR1 SEHNR and CDR2 FQNEAQ (reference sequence). The CDR3 has 12 residues. The CDR3 region is CAPEGNTGELFF. CDR3 bases: TGTGCCCCGGAGGGAAACACCGGGGAGCTGTTTTTT.

The chain is built from TRBV15 and TRBJ2-1, with a tentative D call TRBD2 (6 bases). The V end was cut by 0 bases, the J end by 6 bases, with 24 bases between. This CDR3 is 19 amino acids long. Germline V gene sequence: CDR1 LNHNV, CDR2 YYDKDF (reference sequence). The CDR3 DNA reads TGTGCCACCAGCAGAGATCATGGCGGGGAGTGGGAGCGGCTCAATGAGCAGTTCTTC. Protein: CATSRDHGGEWERLNEQFF. The full variable domain, its missing parts supplied by reference TRBV15 and TRBJ2-1, is DAMVIQNPRYQVTQFGKPVTLSCSQTLNHNVMYWYQQKSSQAPKLLFHYYDKDFNNEADTPDNFQSRRPNTSFCFLDIRSPGLGDTAMYLCATSRDHGGEWERLNEQFFGPGTRLTVL.

The rearrangement links TRBV7-2 to TRBJ1-2; 9 bases are a match to TRBD1. Germline V gives CDR1 SGHTA, CDR2 FQGNSA. Trimming cost V 4 bases and J 13 bases; bases outside gene matches: 10. The CDR3 covers 13 residues. In DNA form, the CDR3 reads TGTGCCAGCAGCTCCTCTTGGGACAGGGCTTTCACCTTC. Translation: CASSSSWDRAFTF.